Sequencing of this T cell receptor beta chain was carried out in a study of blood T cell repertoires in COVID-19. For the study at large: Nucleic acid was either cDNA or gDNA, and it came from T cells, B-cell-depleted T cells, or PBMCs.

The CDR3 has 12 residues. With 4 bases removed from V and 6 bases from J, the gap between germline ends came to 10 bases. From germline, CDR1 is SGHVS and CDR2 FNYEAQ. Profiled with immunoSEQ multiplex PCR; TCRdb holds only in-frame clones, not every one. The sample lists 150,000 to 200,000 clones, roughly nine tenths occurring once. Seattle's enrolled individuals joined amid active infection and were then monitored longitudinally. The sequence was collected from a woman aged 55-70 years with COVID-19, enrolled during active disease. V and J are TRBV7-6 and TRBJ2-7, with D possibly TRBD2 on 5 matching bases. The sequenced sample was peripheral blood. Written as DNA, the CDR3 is TGTGCCAGCAGCTCCCGTGAGGGCGAGCAGTACTTC. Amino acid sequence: CASSSREGEQYF.